The following is a TCR beta chain sequence with its context. Its specificity is unknown. Clones were sequenced by immunoSEQ multiplex PCR, and TCRdb holds only the in-frame ones, with some missing. The sample shows 68,000 or so clones, approximately 81% of them seen only once. The data originate from a study of neoadjuvant anti-PD-1 for oral cavity cancer. General study points: Each response group had just a few patients in TCR analyses.

Regarding time point: after neoadjuvant nivolumab, at surgical resection. Patients had HPV-negative, locally advanced oral cavity squamous cell carcinoma. The V gene's germline CDR1 is MDHEN and CDR2 SYDVKM. The length of the CDR3 is 11 residues. V was cut by 7 bases and J by 5 bases, with 9 bases left in between. This chain connects TRBV28 to TRBJ2-7, with D uncertain. The sequence was collected from a person between 40 and 85 years old with oral cavity squamous cell carcinoma. This sample comprised PBMCs, obtained after nivolumab (anti-PD-1) treatment. In DNA, the CDR3 is TGTGCCAGCAAAGGGTTCCACGAGCAGTACTTC. Amino acids: CASKGFHEQYF.